Listed here is a single T cell receptor beta chain. The data were obtained in a study of blood T cell repertoires in COVID-19. Clones were read by immunoSEQ multiplex PCR, and TCRdb kept only the in-frame ones, dropping some. The table lists under 200,000 clones, approximately 89% of them singletons, with about 0.8% in the top ten. Participants spanned ages roughly 18 to 90 years and resided in 20 to 30 US areas. Germline assignment: CDR1 SEHNR and CDR2 FQNEAQ (reference sequence). J was trimmed by 2 bases and V by 5 bases; bases with no gene match: 21. The CDR3 has 19 amino acids. The material sequenced was PBMCs or T cells enriched from blood (not recorded which). This sequence was found in a woman aged 18 to 35 who had recovered from COVID-19. The chain employs TRBV7-9 and TRBJ2-7, with 7 bases identical to TRBD1. The CDR3 protein is CASSRRQGRSLVPTYEQYF. The CDR3 bases are TGTGCCAGCAGCCGACGACAGGGACGGAGTTTAGTACCTACCTACGAGCAGTACTTC.